This TCR beta chain emerged from a study of shared clonotypes between healthy human individuals. The authors divided CD4+ cells into CD45RA+ naive and CD45RA-negative memory subsets. J was trimmed by 5 bases and V by 4 bases; bases with no gene match: 5. This CDR3 has 14 amino acids. In germline, CDR1 is SGHRS, CDR2 YFSETQ. An even split of each subset's genomic DNA across several immunoSEQ plates was performed. Sequencing was performed with immunoSEQ multiplex PCR; in TCRdb, only in-frame clones are kept and a portion is missing. This table has around 1.6 million clones, approximately 98% appearing once.

This chain joins TRBV5-1 and TRBJ2-3, with 9 positions matching TRBD1. The sample was naive CD4+ T cells sorted from blood. Subset specified: CD45RA+ positively selected. This sequence originates from a young man in good health. The CDR3 region has the DNA TGCGCCAGCAGCCGGACAGGGGTTAGAGATACGCAGTATTTT. Translating gives CASSRTGVRDTQYF.